These 2 T cell receptor beta chains share one sample of origin, sequenced in a study of early T cells in non-severe SARS-CoV-2 infection. Via MiXCR, TCRdb re-called the 5' RACE reads, giving one row per CDR3 protein. This table has approximately 27,000 distinct CDR3 sequences, roughly 5.1% appearing once. The sequenced sample was whole blood. All receptors derive from an adult who was a healthcare worker with PCR-confirmed SARS-CoV-2 infection or an uninfected control (not recorded which).

This clonotype is medium-sized within its sample. This chain joins TRBV12-3 or TRBV12-4 and TRBJ2-1; weak D call: TRBD1 (5 bases). The CDR3 runs 14 residues. V was pared by 5 bases and J by 6 bases, with 14 bases between. This chain's CDR3 is CASSPQLRANEQFF. The CDR3 DNA reads as TGTGCCAGCAGTCCCCAACTCAGGGCCAATGAGCAGTTCTTC.

The rearrangement uses TRBV11-2 and TRBJ2-2, with D possibly matching TRBD1 (5 bases). V lost 5 bases, J lost 5 bases, and 12 bases lay in between. Per the germline V gene, CDR1 is SGHAT and CDR2 is FQNNGV. The CDR3 is 14 amino acids. The DNA of the CDR3 is TGTGCCAGCAGCAGGATTCAGGGAACCGGGGAGCTGTTTTTT. This codes for CASSRIQGTGELFF.